The entry that follows covers one T cell receptor beta chain sequence. Its matching antigen is unknown. These data are taken from a study of OX40 agonist ivuxolimab in advanced cancers. Profiled with immunoSEQ multiplex PCR; TCRdb holds only in-frame clones, not every one. The repertoire holds 45,000 to 60,000 clones, approximately 90% seen once, with about 5% in the top ten. Findings and caveats of the study: Antigens targeted by the expanded peripheral T cells were not determined. Some nonresponders likewise displayed low normalized T-cell clonal expansion. In the 0.1 to 3.0 mg/kg range, CD4+ and CD8+ blood T cells had expanded clonally by week 6.

The CDR3 runs to 13 residues. V was pared by 1 base and J by 4 bases, with 10 bases between. Germline loops: CDR1 SQVTM, CDR2 ANQGSEA. The sample in question was CD4+ or CD8+ T cells sorted from blood, obtained in a trial of the OX40 agonist ivuxolimab. This TCR derives from an adult with an advanced solid tumor such as melanoma, head and neck, liver or kidney cancer. The V call is TRBV29-1, the J call TRBJ1-2; a weak D match, TRBD1 (5 bases). The CDR3 here is CSVEGAGTYGYTF. CDR3 coding DNA: TGCAGCGTTGAAGGAGCTGGGACCTATGGCTACACCTTC.